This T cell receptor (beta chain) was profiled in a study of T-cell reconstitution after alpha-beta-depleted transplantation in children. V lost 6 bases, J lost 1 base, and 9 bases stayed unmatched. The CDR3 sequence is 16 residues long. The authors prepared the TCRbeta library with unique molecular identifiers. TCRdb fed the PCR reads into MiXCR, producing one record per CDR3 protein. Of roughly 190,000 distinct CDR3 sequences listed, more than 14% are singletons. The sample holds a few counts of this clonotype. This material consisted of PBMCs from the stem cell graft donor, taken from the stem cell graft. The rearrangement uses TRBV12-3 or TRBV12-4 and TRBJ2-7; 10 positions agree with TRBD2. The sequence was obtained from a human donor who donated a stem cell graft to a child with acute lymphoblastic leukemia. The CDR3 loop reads CASRHSGTSESYEQYF. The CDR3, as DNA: TGTGCCAGCAGACATTCCGGGACTAGCGAGTCCTACGAGCAGTACTTC.